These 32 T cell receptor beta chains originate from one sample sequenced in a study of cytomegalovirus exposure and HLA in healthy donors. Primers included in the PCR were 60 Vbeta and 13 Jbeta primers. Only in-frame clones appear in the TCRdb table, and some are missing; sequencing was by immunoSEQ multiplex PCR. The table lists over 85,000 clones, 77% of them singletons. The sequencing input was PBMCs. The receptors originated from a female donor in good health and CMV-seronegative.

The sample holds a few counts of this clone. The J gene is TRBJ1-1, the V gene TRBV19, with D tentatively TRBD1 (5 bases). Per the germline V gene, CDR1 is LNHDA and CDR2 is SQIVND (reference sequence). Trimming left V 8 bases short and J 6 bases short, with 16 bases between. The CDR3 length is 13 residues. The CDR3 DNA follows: TGTGCCAGTGGTGGGAGGGGCTTCTCTGAAGCTTTCTTT. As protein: CASGGRGFSEAFF.

CDR3 protein: CASSPLSDLDTQYF. CDR3 nucleotide sequence: TGTGCCAGCTCACCCCTATCAGACTTGGATACGCAGTATTTT. The rearrangement joins TRBV18 to TRBJ2-3; D uncertain. V lost 3 bases and J lost 6, with 13 bases in between. Germline assignment: CDR1 KGHSH and CDR2 LQKENI. The CDR3 sequence is 14 residues long.

CDR3 sequence reads: CASRMTSGGYTF. The CDR3 nucleotides read TGCGCCAGCAGGATGACCTCGGGTGGCTACACCTTC. This sequence joins TRBV10-2 and TRBJ1-2; D gene uncertain. CDR1 is WSHSY and CDR2 is SAAADI in the germline V gene. The CDR3 spans 12 residues. V was shortened by 6 bases and J by 7 bases, with 12 bases between the two germline ends.

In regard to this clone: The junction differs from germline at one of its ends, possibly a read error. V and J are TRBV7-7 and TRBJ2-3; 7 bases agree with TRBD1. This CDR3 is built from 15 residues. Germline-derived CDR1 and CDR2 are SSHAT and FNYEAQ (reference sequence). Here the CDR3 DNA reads TGTGCTAGCAGCTTAACGACAGGGAGCACAGATACGCAGTATTTT. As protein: CASSLTTGSTDTQYF. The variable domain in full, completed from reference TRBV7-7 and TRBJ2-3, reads GAGVSQSPRYKVTKRGQDVTLRCDPISSHATLYWYQQALGQGPEFLTYFNYEAQPDKSGLPSDRFSAERPEGSISTLTIQRTEQRDSAMYRCASSLTTGSTDTQYFGPGTRLTVL.

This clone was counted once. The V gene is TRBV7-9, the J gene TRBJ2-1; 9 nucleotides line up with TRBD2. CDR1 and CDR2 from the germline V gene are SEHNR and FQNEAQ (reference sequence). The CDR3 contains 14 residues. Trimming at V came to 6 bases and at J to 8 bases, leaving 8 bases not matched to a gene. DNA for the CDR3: TGTGCCAGCAGAGAACTAGCGGGTGGGGATGAGCAGTTCTTC. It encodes CASRELAGGDEQFF.

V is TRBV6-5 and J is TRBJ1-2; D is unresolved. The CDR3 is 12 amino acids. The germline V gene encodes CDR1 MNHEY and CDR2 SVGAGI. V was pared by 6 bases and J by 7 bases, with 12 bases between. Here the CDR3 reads CASRAGLRGYTF. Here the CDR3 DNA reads TGTGCCAGCAGGGCGGGTCTGCGTGGCTACACCTTC.

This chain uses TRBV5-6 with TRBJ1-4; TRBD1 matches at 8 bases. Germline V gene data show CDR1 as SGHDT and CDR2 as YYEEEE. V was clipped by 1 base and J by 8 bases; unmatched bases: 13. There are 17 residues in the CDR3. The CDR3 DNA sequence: TGTGCCAGCAGCTTGCGTCAGGGGGCTTTTCTTCGAGAAAAACTGTTTTTT. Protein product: CASSLRQGAFLREKLFF.

CDR3 loop: CASSFASGGLEQYF. The CDR3 DNA sequence: TGTGCCAGCAGTTTCGCTAGCGGGGGGCTCGAGCAGTACTTC. The rearrangement uses TRBV27 and TRBJ2-7; 11 nucleotides align to TRBD2. The length of the CDR3 is 14 residues. V lost 3 bases to trimming and J lost 6 bases; unmatched junction nucleotides: 4. Germline V CDR1 and CDR2: MNHEY, SMNVEV (reference sequence).

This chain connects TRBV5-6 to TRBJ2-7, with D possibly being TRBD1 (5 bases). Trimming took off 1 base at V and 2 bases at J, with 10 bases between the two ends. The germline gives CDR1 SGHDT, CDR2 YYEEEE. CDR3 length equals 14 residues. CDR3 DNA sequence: TGTGCCAGCAGCTTGACAGGTTCGACCTACGAGCAGTACTTC. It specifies CASSLTGSTYEQYF.

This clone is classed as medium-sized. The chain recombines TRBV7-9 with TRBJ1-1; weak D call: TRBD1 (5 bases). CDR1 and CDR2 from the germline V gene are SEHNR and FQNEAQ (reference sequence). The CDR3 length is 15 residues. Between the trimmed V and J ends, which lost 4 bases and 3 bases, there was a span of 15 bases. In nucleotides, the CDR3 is TGTGCCAGCAGCTCGGCCGGGGGGGGTGACACTGAAGCTTTCTTT. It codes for CASSSAGGGDTEAFF. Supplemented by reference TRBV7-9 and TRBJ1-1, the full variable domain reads DTGVSQNPRHKITKRGQNVTFRCDPISEHNRLYWYRQTLGQGPEFLTYFQNEAQLEKSRLLSDRFSAERPKGSFSTLEIQRTEQGDSAMYLCASSSAGGGDTEAFFGQGTRLTVV.

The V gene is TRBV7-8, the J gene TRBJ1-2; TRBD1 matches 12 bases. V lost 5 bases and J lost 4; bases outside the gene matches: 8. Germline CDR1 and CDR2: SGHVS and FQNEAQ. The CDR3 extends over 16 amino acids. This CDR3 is CASSAGTGGGSYGYTF. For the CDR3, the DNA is TGTGCCAGCAGCGCCGGGACAGGGGGCGGGAGCTATGGCTACACCTTC.

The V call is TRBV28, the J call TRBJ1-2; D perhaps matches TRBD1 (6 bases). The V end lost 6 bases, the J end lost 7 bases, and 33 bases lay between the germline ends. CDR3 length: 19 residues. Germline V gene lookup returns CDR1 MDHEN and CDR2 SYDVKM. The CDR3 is CASSFLRFSPDMPRGGYTF. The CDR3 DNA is TGTGCCAGCAGCTTCCTCAGGTTCTCACCAGACATGCCCAGGGGTGGCTACACCTTC.

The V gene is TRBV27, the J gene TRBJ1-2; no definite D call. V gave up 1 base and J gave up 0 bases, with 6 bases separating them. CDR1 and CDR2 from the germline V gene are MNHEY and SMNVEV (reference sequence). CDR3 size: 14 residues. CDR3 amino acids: CASSLWPANYGYTF. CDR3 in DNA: TGTGCCAGCAGTTTATGGCCAGCTAACTATGGCTACACCTTC.

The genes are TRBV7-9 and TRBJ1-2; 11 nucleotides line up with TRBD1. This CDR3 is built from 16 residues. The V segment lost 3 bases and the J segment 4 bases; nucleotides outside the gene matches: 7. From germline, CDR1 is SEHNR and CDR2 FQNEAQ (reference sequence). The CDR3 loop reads CASSFTGTGGVYGYTF. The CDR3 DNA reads TGTGCCAGCAGCTTCACCGGGACAGGGGGGGTCTATGGCTACACCTTC.

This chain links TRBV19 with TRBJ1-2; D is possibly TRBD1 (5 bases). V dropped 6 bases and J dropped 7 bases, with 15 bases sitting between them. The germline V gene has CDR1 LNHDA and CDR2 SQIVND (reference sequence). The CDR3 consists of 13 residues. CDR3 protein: CASRGQGDGGYTF. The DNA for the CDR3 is TGTGCCAGTAGAGGGCAGGGTGACGGTGGCTACACCTTC. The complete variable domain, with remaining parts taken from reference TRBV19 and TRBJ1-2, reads DGGITQSPKYLFRKEGQNVTLSCEQNLNHDAMYWYRQDPGQGLRLIYYSQIVNDFQKGDIAEGYSVSREKKESFPLTVTSAQKNPTAFYLCASRGQGDGGYTFGSGTRLTVV.

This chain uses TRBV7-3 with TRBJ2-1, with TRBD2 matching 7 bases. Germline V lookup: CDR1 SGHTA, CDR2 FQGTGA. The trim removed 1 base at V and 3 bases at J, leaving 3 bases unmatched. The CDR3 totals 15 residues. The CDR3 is CASSLSSGYYNEQFF. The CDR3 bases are TGTGCCAGCAGCTTAAGTAGCGGGTACTACAATGAGCAGTTCTTC.

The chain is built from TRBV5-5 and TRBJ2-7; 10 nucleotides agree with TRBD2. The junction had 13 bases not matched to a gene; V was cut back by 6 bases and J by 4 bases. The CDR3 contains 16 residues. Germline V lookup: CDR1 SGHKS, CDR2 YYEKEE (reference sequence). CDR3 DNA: TGTGCCAGCACCCCTCCGGCTAGCGGGGGATCATACGAGCAGTACTTC. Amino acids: CASTPPASGGSYEQYF.

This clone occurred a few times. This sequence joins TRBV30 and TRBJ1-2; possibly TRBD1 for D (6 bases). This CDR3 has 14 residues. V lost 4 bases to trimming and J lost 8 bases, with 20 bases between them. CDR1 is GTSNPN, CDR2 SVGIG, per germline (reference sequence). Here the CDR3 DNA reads TGTGCCTGGAACCATCACGAGGGGGATCAGGGCTACACCTTC. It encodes CAWNHHEGDQGYTF. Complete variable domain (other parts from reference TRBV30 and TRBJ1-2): SQTIHQWPATLVQPVGSPLSLECTVEGTSNPNLYWYRQAAGRGLQLLFYSVGIGQISSEVPQNLSASRPQDRQFILSSKKLLLSDSGFYLCAWNHHEGDQGYTFGSGTRLTVV.

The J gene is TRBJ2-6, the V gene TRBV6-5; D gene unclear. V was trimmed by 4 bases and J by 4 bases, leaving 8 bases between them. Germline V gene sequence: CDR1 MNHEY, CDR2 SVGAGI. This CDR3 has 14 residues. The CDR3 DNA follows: TGTGCCAGCAGTTCTTCAGGAGGGGCCAACGTCCTGACTTTC. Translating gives CASSSSGGANVLTF.

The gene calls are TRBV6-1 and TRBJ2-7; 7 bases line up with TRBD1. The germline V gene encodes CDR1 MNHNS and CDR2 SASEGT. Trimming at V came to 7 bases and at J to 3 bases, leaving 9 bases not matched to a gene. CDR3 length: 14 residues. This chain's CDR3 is CASTRTGRDYEQYF. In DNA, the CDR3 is TGTGCCAGCACCCGGACAGGCCGAGACTACGAGCAGTACTTC.

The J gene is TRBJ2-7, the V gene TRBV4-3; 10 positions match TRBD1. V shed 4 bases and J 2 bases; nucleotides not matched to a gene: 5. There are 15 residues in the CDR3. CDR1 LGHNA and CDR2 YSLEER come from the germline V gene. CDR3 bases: TGCGCCAGCAGCCCTGGGACAGGGGTGGCCTACGAGCAGTACTTC. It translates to CASSPGTGVAYEQYF.

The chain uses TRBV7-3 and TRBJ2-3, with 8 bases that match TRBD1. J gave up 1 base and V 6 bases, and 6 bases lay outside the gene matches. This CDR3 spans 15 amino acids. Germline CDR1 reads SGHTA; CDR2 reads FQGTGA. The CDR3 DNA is TGTGCCAGCAGACTAGGGACAGGAGGCACAGATACGCAGTATTTT. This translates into CASRLGTGGTDTQYF.

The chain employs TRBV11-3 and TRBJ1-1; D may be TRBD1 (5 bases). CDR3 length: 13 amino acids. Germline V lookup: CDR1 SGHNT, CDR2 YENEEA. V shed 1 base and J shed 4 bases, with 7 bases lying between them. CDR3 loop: CASSLGRGTEAFF. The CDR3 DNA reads TGTGCCAGCAGCTTAGGAAGGGGCACTGAAGCTTTCTTT. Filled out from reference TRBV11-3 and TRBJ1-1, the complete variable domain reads EAGVVQSPRYKIIEKKQPVAFWCNPISGHNTLYWYLQNLGQGPELLIRYENEEAVDDSQLPKDRFSAERLKGVDSTLKIQPAELGDSAVYLCASSLGRGTEAFFGQGTRLTVV.

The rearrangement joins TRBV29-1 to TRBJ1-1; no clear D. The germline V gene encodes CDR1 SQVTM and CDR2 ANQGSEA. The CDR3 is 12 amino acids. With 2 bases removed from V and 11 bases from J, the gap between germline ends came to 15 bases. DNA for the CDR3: TGCAGCGTTGAAATTGGGCACCCGGGGGCTTTCTTT. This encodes CSVEIGHPGAFF. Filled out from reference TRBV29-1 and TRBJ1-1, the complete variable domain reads SAVISQKPSRDICQRGTSLTIQCQVDSQVTMMFWYRQQPGQSLTLIATANQGSEATYESGFVIDKFPISRPNLTFSTLTVSNMSPEDSSIYLCSVEIGHPGAFFGQGTRLTVV.

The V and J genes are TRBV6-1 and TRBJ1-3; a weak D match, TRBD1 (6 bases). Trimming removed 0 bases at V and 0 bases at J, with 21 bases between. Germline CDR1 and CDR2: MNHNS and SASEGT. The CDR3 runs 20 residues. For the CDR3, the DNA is TGTGCCAGCAGTGAAGCGCGGACCGGGACAATGACTTACTCTGGAAACACCATATATTTT. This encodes CASSEARTGTMTYSGNTIYF.

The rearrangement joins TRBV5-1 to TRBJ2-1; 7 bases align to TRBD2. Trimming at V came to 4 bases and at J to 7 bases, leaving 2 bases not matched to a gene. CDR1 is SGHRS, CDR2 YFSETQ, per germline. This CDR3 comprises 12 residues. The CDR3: CASSRGENEQFF. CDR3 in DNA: TGCGCCAGCAGCCGGGGGGAGAATGAGCAGTTCTTC.

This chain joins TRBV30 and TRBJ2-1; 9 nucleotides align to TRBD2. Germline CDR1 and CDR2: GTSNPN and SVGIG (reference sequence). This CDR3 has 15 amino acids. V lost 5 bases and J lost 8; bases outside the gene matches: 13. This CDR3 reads CAWDVAGVGLDEQFF. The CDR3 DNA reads TGTGCCTGGGACGTAGCGGGAGTGGGATTGGATGAGCAGTTCTTC.

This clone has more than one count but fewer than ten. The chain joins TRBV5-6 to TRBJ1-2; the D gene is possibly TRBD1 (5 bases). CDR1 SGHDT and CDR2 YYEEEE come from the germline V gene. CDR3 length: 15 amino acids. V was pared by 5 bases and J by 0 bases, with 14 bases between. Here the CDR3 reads CASSYWAGANYGYTF. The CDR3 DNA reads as TGTGCCAGCAGTTATTGGGCGGGGGCTAACTATGGCTACACCTTC.

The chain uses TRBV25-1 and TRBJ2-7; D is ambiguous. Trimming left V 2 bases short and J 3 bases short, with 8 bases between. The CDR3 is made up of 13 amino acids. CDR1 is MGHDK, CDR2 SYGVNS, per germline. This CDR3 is CASSENGLYEQYF. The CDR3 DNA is TGTGCCAGCAGTGAAAACGGTCTCTACGAGCAGTACTTC.

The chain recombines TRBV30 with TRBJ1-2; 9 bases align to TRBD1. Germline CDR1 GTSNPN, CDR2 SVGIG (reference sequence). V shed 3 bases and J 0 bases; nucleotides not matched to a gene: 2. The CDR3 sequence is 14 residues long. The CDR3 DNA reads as TGTGCCTGGAGGCGGACAGGGGCTAACTATGGCTACACCTTC. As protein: CAWRRTGANYGYTF.

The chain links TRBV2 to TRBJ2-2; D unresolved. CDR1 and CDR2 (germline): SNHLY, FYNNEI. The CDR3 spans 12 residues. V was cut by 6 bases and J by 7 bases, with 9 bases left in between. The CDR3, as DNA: TGTGCCAGCAGGCTAATTTACGGGGAGCTGTTTTTT. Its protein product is CASRLIYGELFF. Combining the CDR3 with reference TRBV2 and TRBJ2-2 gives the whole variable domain EPEVTQTPSHQVTQMGQEVILRCVPISNHLYFYWYRQILGQKVEFLVSFYNNEISEKSEIFDDQFSVERPDGSNFTLKIRSTKLEDSAMYFCASRLIYGELFFGEGSRLTVL.

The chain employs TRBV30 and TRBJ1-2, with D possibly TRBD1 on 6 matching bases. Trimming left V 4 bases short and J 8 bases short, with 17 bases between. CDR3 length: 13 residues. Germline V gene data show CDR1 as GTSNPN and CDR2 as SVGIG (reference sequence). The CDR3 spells CAWIPMGAEGYTF. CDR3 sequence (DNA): TGTGCCTGGATCCCCATGGGGGCGGAGGGCTACACCTTC.